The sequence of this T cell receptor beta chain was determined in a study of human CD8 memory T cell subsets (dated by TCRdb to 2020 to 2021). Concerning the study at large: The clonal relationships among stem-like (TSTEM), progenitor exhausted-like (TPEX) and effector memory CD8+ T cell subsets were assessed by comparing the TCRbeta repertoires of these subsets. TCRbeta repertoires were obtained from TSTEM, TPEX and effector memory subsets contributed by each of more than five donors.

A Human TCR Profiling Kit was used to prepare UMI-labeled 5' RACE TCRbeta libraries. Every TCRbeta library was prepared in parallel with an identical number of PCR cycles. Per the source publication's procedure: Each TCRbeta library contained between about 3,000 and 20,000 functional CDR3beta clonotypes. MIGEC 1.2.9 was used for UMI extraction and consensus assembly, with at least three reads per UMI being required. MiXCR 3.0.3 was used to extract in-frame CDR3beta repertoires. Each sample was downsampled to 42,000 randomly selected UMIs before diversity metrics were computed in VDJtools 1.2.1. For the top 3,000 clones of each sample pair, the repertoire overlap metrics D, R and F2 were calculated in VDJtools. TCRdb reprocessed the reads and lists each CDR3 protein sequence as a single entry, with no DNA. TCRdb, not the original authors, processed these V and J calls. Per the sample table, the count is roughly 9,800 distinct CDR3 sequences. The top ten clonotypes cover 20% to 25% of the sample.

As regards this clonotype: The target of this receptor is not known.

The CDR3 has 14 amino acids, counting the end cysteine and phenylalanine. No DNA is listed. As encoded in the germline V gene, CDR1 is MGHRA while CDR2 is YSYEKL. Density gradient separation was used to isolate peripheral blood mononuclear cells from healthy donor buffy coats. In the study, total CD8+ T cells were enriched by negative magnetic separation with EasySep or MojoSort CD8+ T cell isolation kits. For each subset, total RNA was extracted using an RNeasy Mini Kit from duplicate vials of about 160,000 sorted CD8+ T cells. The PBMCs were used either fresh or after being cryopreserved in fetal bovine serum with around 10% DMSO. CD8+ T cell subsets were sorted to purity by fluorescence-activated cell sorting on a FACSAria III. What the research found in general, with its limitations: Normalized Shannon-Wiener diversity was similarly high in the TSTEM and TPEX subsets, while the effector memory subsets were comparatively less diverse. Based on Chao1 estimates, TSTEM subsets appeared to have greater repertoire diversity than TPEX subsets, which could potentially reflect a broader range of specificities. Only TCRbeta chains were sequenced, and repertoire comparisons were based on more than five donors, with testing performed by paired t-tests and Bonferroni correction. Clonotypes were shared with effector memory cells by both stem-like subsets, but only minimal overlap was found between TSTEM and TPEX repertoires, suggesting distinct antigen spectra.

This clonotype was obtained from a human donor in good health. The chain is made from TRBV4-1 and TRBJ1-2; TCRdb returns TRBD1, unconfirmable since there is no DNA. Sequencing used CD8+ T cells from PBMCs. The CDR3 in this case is CASSQGQGGYGYTF.